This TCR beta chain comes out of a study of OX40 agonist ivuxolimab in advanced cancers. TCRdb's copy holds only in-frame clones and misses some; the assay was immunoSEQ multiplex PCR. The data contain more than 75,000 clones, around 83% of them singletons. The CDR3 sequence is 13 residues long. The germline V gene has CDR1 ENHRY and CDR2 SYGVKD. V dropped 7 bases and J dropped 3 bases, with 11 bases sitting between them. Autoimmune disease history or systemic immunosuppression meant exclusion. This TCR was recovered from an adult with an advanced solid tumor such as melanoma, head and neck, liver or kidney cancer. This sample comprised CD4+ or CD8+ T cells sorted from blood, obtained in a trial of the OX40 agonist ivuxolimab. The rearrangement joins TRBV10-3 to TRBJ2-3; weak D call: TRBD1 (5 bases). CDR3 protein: CAINPSGTDTQYF. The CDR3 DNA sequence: TGTGCCATCAACCCCTCAGGGACAGATACGCAGTATTTT.